This TCR beta chain was documented in a study of T cell repertoires in cytomegalovirus infection. The V and J ends lost 7 bases and 4 bases respectively, with 12 bases between them. The CDR3 extends over 13 amino acids. The germline V gene has CDR1 ENHRY and CDR2 SYGVKD. TCRdb reanalysed the reads using MiXCR and keeps one entry per CDR3 protein. Of about 830,000 distinct CDR3 sequences in the sample, over 25% were seen once. Concerning this clonotype: Its antigen is unidentified.

Sequencing was performed on cultured CD8+ T cells from PBMCs, taken from culture after CMV antigen stimulation. V gene TRBV10-3 combines with J gene TRBJ2-3; a weak D match, TRBD2 (5 bases). This receptor was identified in a human donor in good health (CMV status not recorded). Some clones in this sample may be carry-over from other donors' samples. CDR3 DNA: TGTGCCATCAATGGTCTAGCAGCAGATACGCAGTATTTT. It encodes CAINGLAADTQYF.